Below, one T cell receptor (beta chain) is given with its context. Its antigen is not identified. The entry originates in a study of T cell responses to AZD1222 COVID-19 vaccine. Broader study findings: Baseline serostatus was positive in only a handful of AZD1222 recipients. Females outnumbered males among donors, who were mostly white British; clonal diversity was possibly underestimated.

The ends were cut back, 5 bases at V and 9 bases at J, with 12 bases in the middle. CDR1 and CDR2 (germline): SGHRS, YFSETQ. CDR3 length equals 12 residues. Repertoires were generated with immunoSEQ multiplex PCR, while TCRdb's copy carries only in-frame clones and drops some. In the table there are 250,000 to 300,000 clones, roughly 93% of which are singletons. This receptor was obtained from an adult who received the AZD1222 COVID-19 vaccine. V and J are TRBV5-1 and TRBJ2-1; D unresolved. The sample consisted of peripheral blood, taken 28 days after the second AZD1222 dose. The CDR3 DNA sequence: TGCGCCAGCAGTCCGGCCCGCCGTGAGCAGTTCTTC. This gives the protein CASSPARREQFF.